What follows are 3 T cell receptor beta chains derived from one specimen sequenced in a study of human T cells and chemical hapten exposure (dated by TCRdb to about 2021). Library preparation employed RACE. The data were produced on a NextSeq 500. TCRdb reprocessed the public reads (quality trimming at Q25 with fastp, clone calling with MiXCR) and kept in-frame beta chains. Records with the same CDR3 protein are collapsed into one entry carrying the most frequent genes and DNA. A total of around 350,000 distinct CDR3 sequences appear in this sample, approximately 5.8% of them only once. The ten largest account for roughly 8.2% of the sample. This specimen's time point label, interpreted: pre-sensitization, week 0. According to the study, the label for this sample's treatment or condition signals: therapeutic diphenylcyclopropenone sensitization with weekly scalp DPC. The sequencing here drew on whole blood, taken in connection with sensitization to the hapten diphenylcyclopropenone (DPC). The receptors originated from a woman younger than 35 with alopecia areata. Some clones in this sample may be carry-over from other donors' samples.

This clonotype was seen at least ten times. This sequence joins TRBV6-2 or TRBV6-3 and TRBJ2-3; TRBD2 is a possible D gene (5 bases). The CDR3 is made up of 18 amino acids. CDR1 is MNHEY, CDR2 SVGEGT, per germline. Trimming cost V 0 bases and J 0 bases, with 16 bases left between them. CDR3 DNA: TGTGCCAGCAGTTACTCGGCCCGGGCCTCGGGAAGCACAGATACGCAGTATTTT. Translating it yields CASSYSARASGSTDTQYF.

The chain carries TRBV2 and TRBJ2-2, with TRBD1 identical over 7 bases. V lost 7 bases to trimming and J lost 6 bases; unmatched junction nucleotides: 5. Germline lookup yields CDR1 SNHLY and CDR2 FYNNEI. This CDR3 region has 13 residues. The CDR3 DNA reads TGTGCCAGCAACTCCCAGGGGGCCGGGGAGCTGTTTTTT. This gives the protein CASNSQGAGELFF.

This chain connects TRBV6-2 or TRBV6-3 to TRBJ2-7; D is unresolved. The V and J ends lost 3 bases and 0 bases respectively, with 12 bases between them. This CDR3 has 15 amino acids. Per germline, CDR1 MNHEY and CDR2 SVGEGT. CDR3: CASSYLRPASYEQYF. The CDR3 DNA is TGTGCCAGCAGTTATTTGCGGCCTGCCTCCTACGAGCAGTACTTC.